The rows below give T cell receptor beta chains drawn from one sample of a study of shared clonotypes between healthy human individuals. Some clones are missing from TCRdb's copy, which holds only in-frame ones; the method was immunoSEQ multiplex PCR. The data contain 400,000 to 600,000 clones, approximately 79% of them singletons. Sequencing was performed on PBMCs. These receptor sequences come from a woman aged 40 to 50 in good health. Some clones in this sample may be carry-over from other donors' samples. Both conserved end residues are part of each CDR3.

>TRBV6-1|15|TRBJ1-2
CASSEGWEPARGYTF
>TRBV30|13|TRBJ1-2
CGRDRVSYYGYTF
>TRBV7-2|16|TRBJ2-2
CASSLDSGRAPGELFF
>TRBV11-2|16|TRBJ1-1
CASSPTGGGWGTEAFF
>TRBV11-3|14|TRBJ2-3
CASSAGTSTDTQYF
>TRBV27|15|TRBJ2-7
CASSSVTQYSYEQYF
>TRBV28|14|TRBJ2-7
CASSPRGNYYEQYF
>TRBV7-9|14|TRBJ2-1
CASSVGQAHGEQFF
>TRBV2|13|TRBJ2-7
CASSGLDSYEQYF
>TRBV6-1|13|TRBJ2-7
CASSEGYSYEQYF
>TRBV5-1|15|TRBJ2-2
CASSLGTRISGELFF
>TRBV7-8|16|TRBJ2-3
CASSLGIAGAEDTQYF
>TRBV5-1|15|TRBJ2-7
CASSLGVGSSYEQYF
>TRBV7-8|14|TRBJ1-3
CASSPGTLGNTIYF
>TRBV6-1|15|TRBJ2-3
CASSESYGGADTQYF
>TRBV6-5|14|TRBJ2-1
CASRRDRLGDEQFF
>TRBV19|15|TRBJ2-1
CASSIRDWIYNEQFF
>TRBV7-3|15|TRBJ2-7
CASSPRLAGAQEQYF
>TRBV7-2|16|TRBJ1-3
CASSKGGPLSGNTIYF
>TRBV28|15|TRBJ1-3
CASSLLQATGNTIYF
>TRBV6-4|15|TRBJ2-2
CASSVGPGDTGELFF
>TRBV11-2|14|TRBJ2-7
CASSPFGALYEQYF
>TRBV7-9|13|TRBJ2-1
CASSLSSEDEQFF
>TRBV18|16|TRBJ2-1
CASSPPSGSVLNEQFF
>TRBV28|14|TRBJ2-7
CASRTPGLAGEQYF
>TRBV27|11|TRBJ2-5
CASSRGEAQYF
>TRBV5-1|16|TRBJ2-7
CASSWGLGAPVYEQYF
>TRBV28|15|TRBJ1-3
CASSPSERSGNTIYF
>TRBV19|14|TRBJ2-7
CATSRIGGSDEQYF
>TRBV5-4|14|TRBJ2-3
CASSRTSDTDTQYF
>TRBV9|17|TRBJ2-5
CASSVGASGTGQETQYF